These 24 T cell receptor beta chains were all obtained from the same sample, sequenced in a study of T cell changes during pregnancy in multiple sclerosis. Data came from immunoSEQ multiplex PCR; TCRdb stores just in-frame clones and leaves some out. The sample lists 36,000 or so clones, 70% to 90% occurring once. Specimen: CD8+ T cells from peripheral blood mononuclear cells, collected in the third trimester of pregnancy. All receptors come from a female donor with multiple sclerosis, enrolled in a pregnancy study.

The chain has TRBV19 and TRBJ1-5; possible D gene TRBD1, 5 bases. V lost 6 bases and J lost 0, with 12 bases in between. The CDR3 consists of 15 residues. Germline V gene sequence: CDR1 LNHDA, CDR2 SQIVND (reference sequence). The CDR3 spells CASRFGGYSNQPQHF. The CDR3 nucleotides read TGTGCCAGTAGATTCGGGGGGTATAGCAATCAGCCCCAGCATTTT.

The chain carries TRBV19 and TRBJ2-7; TRBD1 aligns across 10 bases. This CDR3 contains 16 residues. Losses at the gene ends were 5 bases for V and 3 bases for J; bases not matched to a gene: 10. In germline, CDR1 is LNHDA, CDR2 SQIVND (reference sequence). CDR3 sequence (DNA): TGTGCCAGTAGTTTGGGACAGGGGAGCACTATCTACGAGCAGTACTTC. Amino acids: CASSLGQGSTIYEQYF.

The rearrangement uses TRBV12-5 and TRBJ2-7; D remains unclear. V shed 6 bases and J shed 2 bases, with 11 bases lying between them. Germline values: CDR1 LGHNT, CDR2 FRNRAP. This CDR3 comprises 13 residues. CDR3 loop: CASGHPPPYEQYF. CDR3 sequence (DNA): TGTGCTAGTGGCCATCCCCCCCCCTACGAGCAGTACTTC.

V usage is TRBV7-2 and J usage is TRBJ2-7; D possibly corresponds to TRBD2 (6 bases). The germline CDR1 and CDR2 sequences are SGHTA and FQGNSA. The CDR3 runs to 15 residues. The V gene lost 3 bases and the J gene lost 2 bases, with 14 bases spanning the gap. CDR3: CASSFWGEVPYEQYF. The DNA for the CDR3 is TGTGCCAGCAGCTTTTGGGGGGAGGTCCCCTACGAGCAGTACTTC.

The CDR3, as DNA: TGTGCCAGCAGCAATGACAGGGCAAATCAGCCCCAGCATTTT. Translation gives CASSNDRANQPQHF. The V call is TRBV7-8, the J call TRBJ1-5; 7 bases agree with TRBD1. Germline lookup yields CDR1 SGHVS and CDR2 FQNEAQ. The CDR3 runs 14 residues. V shed 5 bases, J shed 4 bases, and the junction held 5 bases outside the gene matches.

The rearrangement joins TRBV9 to TRBJ2-3, with no clear D. The CDR3 extends over 11 amino acids. Germline-derived CDR1 and CDR2 are SGDLS and YYNGEE. V was cut by 3 bases and J by 3 bases, with 2 bases left in between. The CDR3: CASSATDTQYF. CDR3 DNA sequence: TGTGCCAGCAGCGCGACAGATACGCAGTATTTT.

J is TRBJ1-2 and V is TRBV11-2; 9 bases agree with TRBD1. Germline values: CDR1 SGHAT, CDR2 FQNNGV. J was trimmed by 8 bases and V by 5 bases; bases with no gene match: 9. The length of the CDR3 is 14 residues. Here the CDR3 DNA reads TGTGCCAGCAGCACAGGGGGCGGAAGCTACGGCTACACCTTC. This sequence encodes CASSTGGGSYGYTF.

The V call is TRBV7-3, the J call TRBJ2-1; 13 bases align to TRBD2. Unmatched junction bases numbered 1, after V lost 5 bases and J lost 3 bases. The germline V gene has CDR1 SGHTA and CDR2 FQGTGA. The CDR3 length is 15 residues. CDR3 nucleotide sequence: TGTGCCAGCAGCACTAGCGGGGGGGGCTACAATGAGCAGTTCTTC. Protein: CASSTSGGGYNEQFF.

This chain joins TRBV2 and TRBJ2-1; 14 bases fit TRBD2. From germline, CDR1 is SNHLY and CDR2 FYNNEI. The V and J ends lost 6 bases and 8 bases, in that order; junction bases with no gene match: 6. The CDR3 extends over 15 amino acids. The CDR3 spells CASSGGLAGEYEQFF. The CDR3 DNA reads as TGTGCCAGCAGCGGGGGACTAGCGGGAGAGTATGAGCAGTTCTTC. Full variable domain (outside the CDR3, taken from reference TRBV2 and TRBJ2-1): EPEVTQTPSHQVTQMGQEVILRCVPISNHLYFYWYRQILGQKVEFLVSFYNNEISEKSEIFDDQFSVERPDGSNFTLKIRSTKLEDSAMYFCASSGGLAGEYEQFFGPGTRLTVL.

J is TRBJ2-7 and V is TRBV4-3, with D perhaps TRBD1 (5 bases). The CDR3 contains 14 residues. Looked up from germline, CDR1 is LGHNA and CDR2 is YSLEER. The V and J ends lost 0 bases and 0 bases respectively, with 6 bases between them. The CDR3 loop is CASSQETVSYEQYF. The CDR3 DNA reads TGCGCCAGCAGCCAAGAGACAGTCTCCTACGAGCAGTACTTC.

The rearrangement uses TRBV18 and TRBJ1-2; the match to TRBD1 covers 11 bases. V shed 3 bases, J shed 3 bases, and the junction held 3 bases outside the gene matches. CDR3 length: 15 residues. Looked up from germline, CDR1 is KGHSH and CDR2 is LQKENI. The CDR3 nucleotides are TGTGCCAGCTCACCGCGGGACAGGGGGTACTATGGCTACACCTTC. Translating it yields CASSPRDRGYYGYTF.

In this sample, this clone turned up a few times. V gene TRBV7-8 combines with J gene TRBJ2-1; the match to TRBD2 covers 12 bases. CDR1 is SGHVS and CDR2 is FQNEAQ in the germline V gene. V shed 5 bases and J 7 bases; nucleotides not matched to a gene: 9. The CDR3 spans 16 residues. CDR3 nucleotides: TGTGCCAGCAGCGGCGAACTAGCGGGAGGATTTAATGAGCAGTTCTTC. Residues: CASSGELAGGFNEQFF.

This clone is a singleton in its sample. The chain links TRBV7-2 to TRBJ2-7, with D tentatively TRBD1 (6 bases). V dropped 6 bases and J dropped 4 bases, with 25 bases sitting between them. This CDR3 has 17 amino acids. Germline assignment: CDR1 SGHTA and CDR2 FQGNSA. CDR3: CASRLRLWGPLLYEQYF. The CDR3 nucleotides read TGTGCCAGCAGGCTAAGGTTGTGGGGGCCCCTGTTGTACGAGCAGTACTTC.

In its sample, this clone was seen many times. Written as DNA, the CDR3 is TGTGCCAGCAGCCAAGTGCGGCCAGGGGCCTACGAGCAGTACTTC. It specifies CASSQVRPGAYEQYF. The genes are TRBV14 and TRBJ2-7, with D possibly TRBD1 on 6 matching bases. V dropped 1 base and J dropped 2 bases, with 12 bases sitting between them. The CDR3 runs to 15 residues. Germline V gives CDR1 SGHDN, CDR2 FVKESK.

This chain uses TRBV5-1 with TRBJ2-7; 9 bases match TRBD1. Trimming took 1 base from V and 2 from J; bases not matched to a gene: 4. The CDR3 has 15 residues. CDR1 and CDR2 from the germline V gene are SGHRS and YFSETQ. In DNA form, the CDR3 reads TGCGCCAGCAGCTTGATTGGGACAGGGACCTACGAGCAGTACTTC. Translation gives CASSLIGTGTYEQYF.

The chain has TRBV4-3 and TRBJ2-3; 11 positions match TRBD1. The CDR3 length is 16 residues. Germline V gene lookup returns CDR1 LGHNA and CDR2 YSLEER. V shed 0 bases, J shed 6 bases, and the junction held 5 bases outside the gene matches. The CDR3 loop is CASSQELGQGADTQYF. As DNA, the CDR3 is TGCGCCAGCAGCCAAGAGCTCGGACAGGGGGCGGATACGCAGTATTTT.

The J gene is TRBJ2-1, the V gene TRBV15; D not resolved. V was cut by 4 bases and J by 9 bases, with 10 bases left in between. The CDR3 length is 12 residues. The V gene's germline CDR1 is LNHNV and CDR2 YYDKDF (reference sequence). In DNA form, the CDR3 reads TGTGCCACCAGCAAAGATAAGCGTGAGCAGTTCTTC. Translation gives CATSKDKREQFF.

V usage is TRBV4-2 and J usage is TRBJ2-7, with 10 bases fitting TRBD1. V shed 7 bases, J shed 5 bases, and the junction held 8 bases outside the gene matches. In germline, CDR1 is LGHNA, CDR2 YNFKEQ. This CDR3 contains 14 residues. CDR3 coding DNA: TGTGCCAGCAACCGGGACAGGGGTTCCGACGAGCAGTACTTC. Translated: CASNRDRGSDEQYF.

This chain uses TRBV21-1 with TRBJ2-4; the table assigns TRBD2, which was not confirmed against the DNA. TRBV21-1 counts as a pseudogene. This CDR3 spans 10 amino acids. This CDR3 is CPPGVNIQYF. CDR3 nucleotides: TGTCCCCCCGGGGTAAACATTCAGTACTTC.

V usage is TRBV6-5 and J usage is TRBJ1-2; 8 nucleotides match TRBD1. CDR3 length: 15 residues. Germline CDR1 and CDR2: MNHEY and SVGAGI. V lost 3 bases and J lost 5; bases outside the gene matches: 8. CDR3 loop: CASSYYLTGAYGYTF. CDR3 nucleotides: TGTGCCAGCAGTTATTATTTGACAGGGGCGTATGGCTACACCTTC.

The chain combines TRBV5-6 with TRBJ1-4; 11 bases are a match to TRBD1. CDR1 and CDR2 from the germline V gene are SGHDT and YYEEEE. The CDR3 runs to 16 residues. V shed 4 bases and J 7 bases; nucleotides not matched to a gene: 9. The CDR3: CASSGQGAYYSEKLFF. DNA for the CDR3: TGTGCCAGCAGCGGACAGGGGGCGTACTATAGTGAAAAACTGTTTTTT.

Relative to its sample, this clone is large. The chain joins TRBV10-1 to TRBJ1-1; no definite D call. This CDR3 has 14 residues. The V and J ends lost 2 bases and 1 base respectively, with 8 bases between them. Germline CDR1 and CDR2: WNHNN and SYGVQD (reference sequence). CDR3 nucleotides: TGCGCCAGCAGTGAGGGCGGAGGGAACACTGAAGCTTTCTTT. Residues: CASSEGGGNTEAFF.

V is TRBV7-9 and J is TRBJ2-7; 7 bases align to TRBD2. This CDR3 has 13 residues. V was pared by 5 bases and J by 2 bases, with 3 bases of the junction left unmatched. From germline, CDR1 is SEHNR and CDR2 FQNEAQ (reference sequence). CDR3 loop: CASSTTSAYEQYF. Here the CDR3 DNA reads TGTGCCAGCAGCACTACTAGCGCCTACGAGCAGTACTTC.

The chain recombines TRBV6-1 with TRBJ1-1, with TRBD1 matching 7 bases. The germline CDR1 and CDR2 sequences are MNHNS and SASEGT. V gave up 3 bases and J gave up 4 bases; unmatched junction bases: 5. The CDR3 loop spans 14 amino acids. CDR3 DNA: TGTGCCAGCAGTGACCGGGCAGGGGGCACTGAAGCTTTCTTT. Translation: CASSDRAGGTEAFF.